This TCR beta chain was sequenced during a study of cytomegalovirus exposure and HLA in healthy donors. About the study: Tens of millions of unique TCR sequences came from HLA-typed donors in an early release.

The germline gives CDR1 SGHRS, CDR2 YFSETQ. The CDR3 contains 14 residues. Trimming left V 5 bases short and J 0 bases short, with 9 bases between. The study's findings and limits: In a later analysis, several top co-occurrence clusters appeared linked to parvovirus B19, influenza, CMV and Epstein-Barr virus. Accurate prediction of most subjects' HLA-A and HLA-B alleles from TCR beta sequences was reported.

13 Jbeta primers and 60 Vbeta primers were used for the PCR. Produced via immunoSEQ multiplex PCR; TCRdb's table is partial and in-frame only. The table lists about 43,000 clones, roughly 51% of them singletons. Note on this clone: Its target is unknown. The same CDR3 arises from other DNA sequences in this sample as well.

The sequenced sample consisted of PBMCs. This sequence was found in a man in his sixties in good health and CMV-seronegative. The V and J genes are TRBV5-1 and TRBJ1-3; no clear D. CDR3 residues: CASSPVSSGNTIYF. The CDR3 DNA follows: TGCGCCAGCAGTCCCGTGAGCTCTGGAAACACCATATATTTT.